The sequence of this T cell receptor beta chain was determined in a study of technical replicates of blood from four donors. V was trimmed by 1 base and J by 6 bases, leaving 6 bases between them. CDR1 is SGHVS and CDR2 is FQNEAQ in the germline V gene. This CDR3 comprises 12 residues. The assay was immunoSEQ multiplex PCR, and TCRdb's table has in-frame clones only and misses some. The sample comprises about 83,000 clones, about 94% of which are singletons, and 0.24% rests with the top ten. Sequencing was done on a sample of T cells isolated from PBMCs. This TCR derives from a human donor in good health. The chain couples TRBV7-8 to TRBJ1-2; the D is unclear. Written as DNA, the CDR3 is TGTGCCAGCAGCTTAGGCCGGGATGGCTACACCTTC. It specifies CASSLGRDGYTF.